These 32 T cell receptor beta chains originate from one sample sequenced in a study of Ad26.COV2.S vaccination and SARS-CoV-2 variants. Treatment in this sample: around 19 received Ad26.COV2.S at low or high dose, single or two shots; 5 received placebo; per-sample allocation not given. Following the first vaccine or placebo injection, samples were taken on day 63. Sequencing used immunoSEQ multiplex PCR; TCRdb keeps in-frame clones, though not all of them. Of a few hundred thousand clones listed, 75% to 90% are singletons. The sample consisted of peripheral blood, taken in a trial of Ad26.COV2.S vaccine versus placebo. The receptor set was obtained from a person aged 18-60 years who received the Ad26.COV2.S COVID-19 vaccine or a placebo.

J is TRBJ1-1 and V is TRBV30; D is uncertain. V was pared by 0 bases and J by 8 bases, with 10 bases between. This CDR3 comprises 12 residues. Germline V gene lookup returns CDR1 GTSNPN and CDR2 SVGIG (reference sequence). The CDR3 is CAWSVPPAEAFF. The CDR3 DNA sequence: TGTGCCTGGAGTGTACCACCCGCCGAAGCTTTCTTT. Together with reference TRBV30 and TRBJ1-1, the CDR3 gives the full variable domain: SQTIHQWPATLVQPVGSPLSLECTVEGTSNPNLYWYRQAAGRGLQLLFYSVGIGQISSEVPQNLSASRPQDRQFILSSKKLLLSDSGFYLCAWSVPPAEAFFGQGTRLTVV.

The chain is built from TRBV12-2 and TRBJ2-7; TRBD2 was called by the table and not checked on the DNA. TRBV12-2 is deemed a pseudogene. This CDR3 has 15 residues. As DNA, the CDR3 is TGTGCAAGTCGCTTAGCGCTTAGATGGTCCTACGAGCAGTACTTC. It codes for CASRLALRWSYEQYF.

The chain couples TRBV20-1 to TRBJ2-3; perhaps TRBD2 as D (6 bases). This CDR3 comprises 14 residues. V gave up 3 bases and J gave up 0 bases, with 10 bases separating them. The germline V gene has CDR1 DFQATT and CDR2 SNEGSKA (reference sequence). The CDR3 region is CSASLAGSTDTQYF. The DNA of the CDR3 is TGCAGTGCTAGTCTGGCGGGGAGCACAGATACGCAGTATTTT.

V usage is TRBV2 and J usage is TRBJ2-3; D might be TRBD2 (5 bases). Germline values: CDR1 SNHLY, CDR2 FYNNEI. The V and J ends lost 4 bases and 2 bases respectively, with 19 bases between them. The CDR3 totals 17 residues. As DNA, the CDR3 is TGTGCCAGCAGTGGCCTTCACGAGCGGATCTTCACAGATACGCAGTATTTT. It codes for CASSGLHERIFTDTQYF.

About this clone: The germline gene is not matched at one end of the junction; a read error may be the cause. The CDR3: CAGSGRKGQFF. As DNA, the CDR3 is TGTGCCGGCAGCGGGAGGAAAGGGCAGTTCTTC. V usage is TRBV28 and J usage is TRBJ2-1; 9 bases align to TRBD2. Germline lookup yields CDR1 MDHEN and CDR2 SYDVKM. CDR3 length: 11 amino acids.

This clone occurred once. The genes are TRBV10-3 and TRBJ1-3, with 7 bases matching TRBD1. V shed 3 bases and J 7 bases; nucleotides not matched to a gene: 9. CDR1 is ENHRY and CDR2 is SYGVKD in the germline V gene. CDR3 length equals 15 residues. The CDR3 is CAISDTGDSYNTIYF. The CDR3 DNA follows: TGTGCCATCAGTGACACAGGGGACTCCTATAACACCATATATTTT.

The chain uses TRBV7-9 and TRBJ1-2; D possibly corresponds to TRBD1 (5 bases). The CDR3 is 15 amino acids. With 5 bases removed from V and 13 bases from J, the gap between germline ends came to 26 bases. Germline V CDR1 and CDR2: SEHNR, FQNEAQ (reference sequence). The CDR3 here is CASSALTGTATPGTF. As DNA, the CDR3 is TGTGCCAGCAGCGCCCTTACTGGGACTGCCACTCCGGGCACCTTC.

This clone has more than one count but fewer than ten. The rearrangement joins TRBV7-9 to TRBJ1-4; D unclear. Trimming took 3 bases from V and 6 from J, leaving 11 bases between them. Germline V lookup: CDR1 SEHNR, CDR2 FQNEAQ (reference sequence). This CDR3 comprises 14 residues. The CDR3 nucleotides are TGTGCCAGCAGCTTGCGCGATATGGATGAAAAACTGTTTTTT. As protein: CASSLRDMDEKLFF. Filled out from reference TRBV7-9 and TRBJ1-4, the complete variable domain reads DTGVSQNPRHKITKRGQNVTFRCDPISEHNRLYWYRQTLGQGPEFLTYFQNEAQLEKSRLLSDRFSAERPKGSFSTLEIQRTEQGDSAMYLCASSLRDMDEKLFFGSGTQLSVL.

V is TRBV6-1 and J is TRBJ1-1; D is unresolved. The CDR3 totals 13 residues. Germline CDR1 reads MNHNS; CDR2 reads SASEGT. V dropped 1 base and J dropped 2 bases, with 5 bases sitting between them. CDR3 nucleotide sequence: TGTGCCAGCAGTGAAGGGTTCAACACTGAAGCTTTCTTT. Its translation is CASSEGFNTEAFF.

The rearrangement links TRBV19 to TRBJ1-1; no reliable D call. V dropped 4 bases and J dropped 4 bases, with 10 bases sitting between them. Germline CDR1 reads LNHDA; CDR2 reads SQIVND (reference sequence). This CDR3 has 13 residues. The CDR3 region has the DNA TGTGCCAGTAGTACCGCATTGGGCACTGAAGCTTTCTTT. It yields the protein CASSTALGTEAFF.

This sequence joins TRBV6-5 and TRBJ2-2; 12 nucleotides agree with TRBD2. After removal of 8 bases from V and 3 bases from J, the junction contained 1 base not matched to a gene. Germline CDR1 and CDR2: MNHEY and SVGAGI. This CDR3 spans 14 amino acids. CDR3 region: CASRLAGDTGELFF. CDR3 nucleotides: TGTGCCAGCCGACTAGCGGGAGACACCGGGGAGCTGTTTTTT.

Only one count was recorded for this clone. The gene calls are TRBV4-3 and TRBJ2-1; tentatively, D is TRBD1 (6 bases). The CDR3 length is 15 residues. V was clipped by 3 bases and J by 8 bases, with 17 bases between them. In germline, CDR1 is LGHNA, CDR2 YSLEER. The CDR3 region is CASSQAGRGDYEQFF. Written as DNA, the CDR3 is TGCGCCAGCAGCCAGGCTGGCAGGGGCGATTATGAGCAGTTCTTC.

The chain couples TRBV11-2 to TRBJ2-5; D unresolved. With 0 bases removed from V and 5 bases from J, the gap between germline ends came to 13 bases. The CDR3 consists of 15 residues. The germline gives CDR1 SGHAT, CDR2 FQNNGV. The CDR3 sequence: CASSLDLGAWETQYF. DNA of the CDR3: TGTGCCAGCAGCTTAGATCTAGGTGCTTGGGAGACCCAGTACTTC.

The CDR3, as DNA: TGCGCCAGCAGCCCCGAGTTTGGGGATACGCAGTATTTT. Residues: CASSPEFGDTQYF. The chain recombines TRBV4-3 with TRBJ2-3; D gene uncertain. The ends were cut back, 4 bases at V and 6 bases at J, with 11 bases in the middle. CDR1 is LGHNA and CDR2 is YSLEER in the germline V gene. CDR3 size: 13 residues.

This clone occurred once. The CDR3 coding sequence is TGTGCCAGCAGTTACTCTCTAGCGGGAGGTTCAGATACGCAGTATTTT. It yields the protein CASSYSLAGGSDTQYF. V is TRBV6-5 and J is TRBJ2-3, with 11 bases lining up with TRBD2. This CDR3 spans 16 amino acids. Germline V lookup: CDR1 MNHEY, CDR2 SVGAGI. V lost 0 bases and J lost 4; bases outside the gene matches: 3.

V usage is TRBV7-9 and J usage is TRBJ1-2; TRBD1 might be the D (5 bases). Germline CDR1 is SEHNR and CDR2 is FQNEAQ (reference sequence). Trimming cost V 5 bases and J 7 bases, with 14 bases left between them. This CDR3 has 13 amino acids. The CDR3 is CASSHSGTGGYTF. The CDR3 nucleotides are TGTGCCAGCAGCCACTCAGGAACAGGTGGCTACACCTTC.

The chain uses TRBV3-1 (or the pseudogene TRBV3-2) and TRBJ1-6; D may be TRBD1 (6 bases). Germline V lookup: CDR1 LGHDT, CDR2 YNNKEL (reference sequence). The CDR3 runs 15 residues. Trimming stripped 1 base from V and 5 bases from J, with 9 bases between. The CDR3 DNA follows: TGTGCCAGCAGCCAAGGACAGGCCGATAATTCACCCCTCCACTTT. It specifies CASSQGQADNSPLHF.

V gene TRBV15 combines with J gene TRBJ2-1, with D uncertain. Trimming shortened V by 7 bases and J by 6 bases, and 13 bases separated the two germline ends. This CDR3 is 13 amino acids long. Germline assignment: CDR1 LNHNV and CDR2 YYDKDF (reference sequence). The CDR3 sequence is CATKQALSNEQFF. CDR3 DNA sequence: TGTGCCACCAAGCAAGCGTTATCCAATGAGCAGTTCTTC.

The chain links TRBV29-1 to TRBJ1-3; D is unclear. This CDR3 region has 13 residues. Germline V CDR1 and CDR2: SQVTM, ANQGSEA. Trimming took 5 bases from V and 4 from J, leaving 12 bases between them. The chain's CDR3 is CSVWALGGNTIYF. CDR3 sequence (DNA): TGCAGCGTTTGGGCCTTAGGAGGAAACACCATATATTTT.

The chain carries TRBV3-1 (or the pseudogene TRBV3-2) and TRBJ1-2; TRBD1 matches 8 bases. CDR3 length: 15 amino acids. The ends lost 0 bases at V and 5 bases at J; junction bases unmatched: 5. Germline V lookup: CDR1 LGHDT, CDR2 YNNKEL (reference sequence). CDR3 sequence (DNA): TGTGCCAGCAGCCAAGACCGCAACAGGGGGTATGGCTACACCTTC. It yields the protein CASSQDRNRGYGYTF.

The V and J genes are TRBV11-3 and TRBJ1-1, with 8 bases that match TRBD1. The germline V gene encodes CDR1 SGHNT and CDR2 YENEEA. The CDR3 extends over 16 amino acids. Losses at the gene ends were 5 bases for V and 3 bases for J; bases not matched to a gene: 11. The CDR3 nucleotides read TGTGCCAGCAGCCGAAACACAGGGGGAGGTGACACTGAAGCTTTCTTT. Protein product: CASSRNTGGGDTEAFF.

This CDR3 is CASSIGTDPYNEQFF. CDR3 coding DNA: TGTGCCAGTAGTATAGGGACTGATCCTTACAATGAGCAGTTCTTC. The chain joins TRBV19 to TRBJ2-1; perhaps TRBD2 as D (5 bases). The ends were cut back, 1 base at V and 4 bases at J, with 11 bases in the middle. This CDR3 region has 15 residues. Germline V gene sequence: CDR1 LNHDA, CDR2 SQIVND (reference sequence).

The rearrangement joins TRBV3-1 (or the pseudogene TRBV3-2) to TRBJ1-2; 7 nucleotides agree with TRBD1. Looked up from germline, CDR1 is LGHDT and CDR2 is YNNKEL (reference sequence). This CDR3 comprises 15 residues. J lost 2 bases, V lost 5 bases, and 8 bases had no gene match. The CDR3 region has the DNA TGTGCCAGCAGCGACAGGGTCGGTTTCAACTATGGCTACACCTTC. Amino acids: CASSDRVGFNYGYTF.

V gene TRBV10-2 combines with J gene TRBJ1-5, with D perhaps TRBD1 (6 bases). The CDR3 loop spans 13 amino acids. Per germline, CDR1 WSHSY and CDR2 SAAADI. V was pared by 7 bases and J by 3 bases, with 10 bases between. This CDR3 is CASNSGDNQPQHF. DNA of the CDR3: TGCGCCAGCAATTCAGGGGACAATCAGCCCCAGCATTTT.

V gene TRBV18 combines with J gene TRBJ1-3; no clear D. This CDR3 region has 14 residues. Germline loops: CDR1 KGHSH, CDR2 LQKENI. V was trimmed by 2 bases and J by 0 bases, leaving 5 bases between them. The CDR3 loop is CASSPSSSGNTIYF. DNA of the CDR3: TGTGCCAGCTCACCAAGCAGCTCTGGAAACACCATATATTTT.

The CDR3 DNA is TGCAGCGTTGAAGATACAGGGGCTTATAGGGACACTGAAGCTTTCTTT. Translating it yields CSVEDTGAYRDTEAFF. The chain uses TRBV29-1 and TRBJ1-1; TRBD1 aligns across 7 bases. Germline V gene sequence: CDR1 SQVTM, CDR2 ANQGSEA. The CDR3 has 16 residues. Trimming cost V 0 bases and J 3 bases; bases outside gene matches: 10.

The chain employs TRBV7-6 and TRBJ2-6; D is unresolved. Germline assignment: CDR1 SGHVS and CDR2 FNYEAQ. Trimming removed 5 bases from V and 0 bases from J, with 8 bases in between. The length of the CDR3 is 15 residues. CDR3 protein: CASSISPSGANVLTF. CDR3 DNA sequence: TGTGCCAGCAGCATATCACCCTCTGGGGCCAACGTCCTGACTTTC.

The gene calls are TRBV12-5 and TRBJ2-7, with D possibly matching TRBD2 (6 bases). Germline CDR1 and CDR2: LGHNT and FRNRAP. This CDR3 is 14 amino acids long. The V end was cut by 3 bases, the J end by 6 bases, with 15 bases between. CDR3: CASGFGGVWLEQYF. The CDR3 region has the DNA TGTGCTAGTGGTTTCGGGGGTGTCTGGCTCGAGCAGTACTTC.

CDR3: CASRFGGAEQYF. The CDR3 DNA reads TGTGCCAGCAGATTTGGGGGGGCCGAGCAGTACTTC. This sequence joins TRBV6-5 and TRBJ2-7; weak D call: TRBD2 (7 bases). Trimming removed 6 bases at V and 6 bases at J, with 12 bases between. CDR3 length: 12 residues. Germline assignment: CDR1 MNHEY and CDR2 SVGAGI.

The chain links TRBV6-5 to TRBJ2-1, with 9 bases that match TRBD2. V dropped 4 bases and J dropped 14; count of bases not matched to a gene: 6. The CDR3 spans 12 residues. Germline-derived CDR1 and CDR2 are MNHEY and SVGAGI. The CDR3 is CASSWGRGGEFF. CDR3 DNA sequence: TGTGCCAGCAGTTGGGGTCGCGGGGGGGAGTTCTTC.

The rearrangement uses TRBV9 and TRBJ2-3; TRBD2 aligns across 14 bases. The germline CDR1 and CDR2 sequences are SGDLS and YYNGEE. The CDR3 totals 19 residues. V shed 0 bases, J shed 0 bases, and the junction held 6 bases outside the gene matches. The CDR3 reads CASSVAGTSGGPSTDTQYF. Written as DNA, the CDR3 is TGTGCCAGCAGCGTAGCCGGGACTAGCGGGGGCCCGAGCACAGATACGCAGTATTTT.

The chain employs TRBV7-3 and TRBJ1-1, with D possibly matching TRBD1 (6 bases). The CDR3 totals 14 residues. Germline-derived CDR1 and CDR2 are SGHTA and FQGTGA. V lost 8 bases, J lost 1 base, and 14 bases lay in between. This CDR3 reads CASAPGHQNTEAFF. The CDR3 DNA sequence: TGTGCCAGCGCCCCGGGACACCAGAACACTGAAGCTTTCTTT.